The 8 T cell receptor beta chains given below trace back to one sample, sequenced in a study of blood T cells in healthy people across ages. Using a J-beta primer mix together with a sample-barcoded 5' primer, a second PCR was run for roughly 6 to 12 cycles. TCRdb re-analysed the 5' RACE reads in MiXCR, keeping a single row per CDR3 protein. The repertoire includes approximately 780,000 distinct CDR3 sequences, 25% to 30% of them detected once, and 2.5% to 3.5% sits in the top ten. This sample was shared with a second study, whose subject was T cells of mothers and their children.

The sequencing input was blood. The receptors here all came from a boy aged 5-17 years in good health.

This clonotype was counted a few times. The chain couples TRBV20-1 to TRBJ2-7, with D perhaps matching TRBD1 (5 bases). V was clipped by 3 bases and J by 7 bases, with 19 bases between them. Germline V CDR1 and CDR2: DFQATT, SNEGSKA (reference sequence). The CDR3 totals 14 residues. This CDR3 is CSARSPDRPREQYF. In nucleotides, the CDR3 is TGCAGTGCTAGGAGTCCAGACAGACCGCGGGAGCAGTACTTC.

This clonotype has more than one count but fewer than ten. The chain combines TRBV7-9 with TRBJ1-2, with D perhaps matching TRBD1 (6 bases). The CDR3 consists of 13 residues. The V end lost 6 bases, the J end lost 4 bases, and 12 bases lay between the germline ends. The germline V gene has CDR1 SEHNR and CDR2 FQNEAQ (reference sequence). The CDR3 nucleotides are TGTGCCAGCAGACTCGGGACAATCTATGGCTACACCTTC. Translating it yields CASRLGTIYGYTF.

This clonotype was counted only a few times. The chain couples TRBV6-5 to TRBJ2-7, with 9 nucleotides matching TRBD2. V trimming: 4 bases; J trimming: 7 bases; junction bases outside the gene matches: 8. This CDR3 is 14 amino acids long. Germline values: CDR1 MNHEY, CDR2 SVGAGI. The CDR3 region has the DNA TGTGCCAGCAGTTTAGCGGGGGCCCCTGGGGAGCAGTACTTC. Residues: CASSLAGAPGEQYF.

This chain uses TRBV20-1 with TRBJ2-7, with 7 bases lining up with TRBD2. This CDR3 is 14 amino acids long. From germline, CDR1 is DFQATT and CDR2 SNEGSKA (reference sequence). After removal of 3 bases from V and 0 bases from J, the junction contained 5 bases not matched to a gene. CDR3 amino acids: CSASRAGSSYEQYF. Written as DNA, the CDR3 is TGCAGTGCTAGTAGAGCGGGAAGCTCCTACGAGCAGTACTTC.

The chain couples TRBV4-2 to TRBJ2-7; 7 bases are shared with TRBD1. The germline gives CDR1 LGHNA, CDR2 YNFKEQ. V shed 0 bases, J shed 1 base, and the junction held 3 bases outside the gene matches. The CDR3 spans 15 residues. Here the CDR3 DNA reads TGTGCCAGCAGCCAAGACCGGGACAGTTCCTACGAGCAGTACTTC. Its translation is CASSQDRDSSYEQYF.

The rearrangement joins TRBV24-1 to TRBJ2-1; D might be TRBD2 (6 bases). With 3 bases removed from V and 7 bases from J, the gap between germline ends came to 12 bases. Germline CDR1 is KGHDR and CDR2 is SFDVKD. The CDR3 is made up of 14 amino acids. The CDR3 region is CATSDPGADNEQFF. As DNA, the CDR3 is TGTGCCACCAGTGATCCGGGAGCTGATAATGAGCAGTTCTTC.

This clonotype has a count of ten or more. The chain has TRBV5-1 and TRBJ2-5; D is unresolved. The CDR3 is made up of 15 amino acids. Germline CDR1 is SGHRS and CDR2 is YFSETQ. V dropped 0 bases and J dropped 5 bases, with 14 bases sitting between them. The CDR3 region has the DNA TGCGCCAGCAGCTTGGCTGTATCCCCGGAGGAGACCCAGTACTTC. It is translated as CASSLAVSPEETQYF.

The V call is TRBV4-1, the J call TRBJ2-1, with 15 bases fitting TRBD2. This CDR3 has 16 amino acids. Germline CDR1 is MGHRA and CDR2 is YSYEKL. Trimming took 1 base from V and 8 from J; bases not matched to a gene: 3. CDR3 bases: TGCGCCAGCAGCCAAGGGGGACTAGCGGGGGGCCATGAGCAGTTCTTC. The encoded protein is CASSQGGLAGGHEQFF.